This TCR beta chain was sequenced in a study of preoperative IRX-2 immunotherapy in early breast cancer. Stated treatment: preoperative locoregional IRX-2 cytokine immunotherapy. The method was immunoSEQ multiplex PCR; TCRdb's version includes in-frame clones alone and lacks a portion of them. This sample has about 24,000 clones, with roughly 89% found just once. Germline V gene lookup returns CDR1 SGDLS and CDR2 YYNGEE. The CDR3 has 15 residues. J lost 5 bases, V lost 4 bases, and 7 bases had no gene match. The receptor's source is a human donor with breast cancer. The rearrangement joins TRBV9 to TRBJ2-5; 11 nucleotides match TRBD2. The specimen was tumor tissue, collected after IRX-2 immunotherapy. The CDR3 protein is CASSRVAGGPETQYF. CDR3 nucleotides: TGTGCCAGCAGCCGCGTAGCGGGGGGGCCCGAGACCCAGTACTTC.